This entry lists 31 T cell receptor beta chains sequenced from one sample in a study of cytomegalovirus exposure and HLA in healthy donors. The PCR made use of 60 Vbeta and 13 Jbeta primers. Clones were sequenced by immunoSEQ multiplex PCR, and TCRdb holds only the in-frame ones, with some missing. The sample has approximately 160,000 clones, 80% to 90% seen once. The specimen was PBMCs. The receptors stem from a girl aged 10 to 17 in good health and CMV-seropositive.

This sequence joins TRBV2 and TRBJ2-3, with D uncertain. CDR1 is SNHLY, CDR2 FYNNEI, per germline. Between the trimmed V and J ends, which lost 7 bases and 4 bases, there was a span of 15 bases. The CDR3 loop spans 14 amino acids. DNA for the CDR3: TGTGCCAGCAAAGAGGAAACTAACTCAGATACGCAGTATTTT. Its protein is CASKEETNSDTQYF.

This chain joins TRBV6-5 and TRBJ1-2; D is ambiguous. The CDR3 runs 12 residues. Germline V CDR1 and CDR2: MNHEY, SVGAGI. The V end lost 5 bases, the J end lost 5 bases, and 9 bases lay between the germline ends. The CDR3 spells CASSEETYGYTF. The CDR3 DNA reads as TGTGCCAGCAGTGAAGAGACTTATGGCTACACCTTC.

The chain joins TRBV6-5 to TRBJ1-3; 7 bases fit TRBD1. The junction had 4 bases not matched to a gene; V was cut back by 6 bases and J by 2 bases. The CDR3 totals 14 residues. CDR1 MNHEY and CDR2 SVGAGI come from the germline V gene. CDR3 sequence: CASRPTGTGNTIYF. The CDR3 coding sequence is TGTGCCAGCAGACCGACAGGGACTGGAAACACCATATATTTT.

The chain couples TRBV6-5 to TRBJ1-1; unclear D gene. CDR1 and CDR2 from the germline V gene are MNHEY and SVGAGI. CDR3 length: 12 amino acids. V was clipped by 7 bases and J by 1 base, with 7 bases between them. Here the CDR3 DNA reads TGTGCCAGCATCTCGAGGAACACTGAAGCTTTCTTT. Translation gives CASISRNTEAFF.

This chain connects TRBV6-1 to TRBJ1-1; D might be TRBD1 (6 bases). The CDR3 is 15 residues long. Looked up from germline, CDR1 is MNHNS and CDR2 is SASEGT. V was pared by 1 base and J by 5 bases, with 14 bases between. This chain's CDR3 is CASSEVVGAGTEAFF. The CDR3 DNA reads as TGTGCCAGCAGTGAAGTAGTGGGGGCCGGAACTGAAGCTTTCTTT.

V is TRBV30 and J is TRBJ1-2, with D uncertain. This CDR3 comprises 14 residues. Trimming removed 4 bases from V and 4 bases from J, with 16 bases in between. Germline loops: CDR1 GTSNPN, CDR2 SVGIG (reference sequence). The CDR3 here is CAWTQTREPYGYTF. In nucleotides, the CDR3 is TGTGCCTGGACCCAGACCCGGGAACCCTATGGCTACACCTTC.

This clone was seen a handful of times. The V call is TRBV19, the J call TRBJ2-2, with D perhaps matching TRBD2 (7 bases). This CDR3 region has 16 residues. Deletions cut 2 bases from V and 5 bases from J, with 15 bases between. Per the germline V gene, CDR1 is LNHDA and CDR2 is SQIVND (reference sequence). CDR3 residues: CASSILTGRGTGELFF. In DNA, the CDR3 is TGTGCCAGTAGTATATTAACAGGGAGGGGAACCGGGGAGCTGTTTTTT.

V and J are TRBV5-1 and TRBJ1-1; the D gene is possibly TRBD1 (5 bases). Germline assignment: CDR1 SGHRS and CDR2 YFSETQ. With 5 bases removed from V and 1 base from J, the gap between germline ends came to 12 bases. The CDR3 loop spans 14 amino acids. The CDR3 loop is CASRLGQKNTEAFF. The CDR3 DNA sequence: TGCGCCAGCAGACTTGGACAAAAGAACACTGAAGCTTTCTTT.

The rearrangement uses TRBV9 and TRBJ2-3; 8 bases fit TRBD2. The CDR3 has 16 amino acids. Germline loops: CDR1 SGDLS, CDR2 YYNGEE. The J segment lost 3 bases and the V segment lost 4 bases, leaving 10 bases of the junction unmatched. The CDR3 region is CASSSQAGVRTDTQYF. The CDR3 nucleotides are TGTGCCAGCAGCTCCCAAGCGGGGGTGAGGACAGATACGCAGTATTTT.

The V call is TRBV11-2, the J call TRBJ2-5; a possible D gene is TRBD1 (5 bases). With 0 bases removed from V and 4 bases from J, the gap between germline ends came to 9 bases. The germline gives CDR1 SGHAT, CDR2 FQNNGV. The CDR3 runs 14 residues. CDR3: CASSLDRVGETQYF. Here the CDR3 DNA reads TGTGCCAGCAGCTTAGACAGGGTAGGAGAGACCCAGTACTTC.

The chain uses TRBV5-4 and TRBJ2-1, with 11 bases that match TRBD1. V lost 0 bases, J lost 15 bases, and 5 bases stayed unmatched. CDR1 and CDR2 from the germline V gene are SGHNT and YYREEE (reference sequence). There are 13 residues in the CDR3. The CDR3 here is CASSLGGTGGWFF. The CDR3 bases are TGTGCCAGCAGCTTGGGAGGGACAGGGGGTTGGTTCTTC.

This clone showed up just a few times. The chain carries TRBV11-2 and TRBJ1-1; 9 positions agree with TRBD1. The J segment lost 1 base and the V segment lost 7 bases, leaving 4 bases of the junction unmatched. Germline-derived CDR1 and CDR2 are SGHAT and FQNNGV. There are 14 residues in the CDR3. The CDR3: CASTKDRGNTEAFF. Here the CDR3 DNA reads TGTGCCAGCACGAAGGACAGGGGGAACACTGAAGCTTTCTTT.

This sequence joins TRBV6-5 and TRBJ2-7; 9 nucleotides match TRBD1. Germline lookup yields CDR1 MNHEY and CDR2 SVGAGI. This CDR3 comprises 15 residues. V gave up 5 bases and J gave up 3 bases; unmatched junction bases: 8. CDR3 nucleotides: TGTGCCAGCAGTACCGGGACAGGGTGGTTCTACGAGCAGTACTTC. It yields the protein CASSTGTGWFYEQYF.

The V call is TRBV5-8, the J call TRBJ2-2, with a weak D call TRBD1 (5 bases). There are 15 residues in the CDR3. CDR1 and CDR2 (germline): SGHTS, YDEGEE. The V end lost 7 bases, the J end lost 0 bases, and 13 bases lay between the germline ends. In nucleotides, the CDR3 is TGTGCCAGCCGTCGCAGGACAACGAACACCGGGGAGCTGTTTTTT. Amino acid sequence: CASRRRTTNTGELFF. Variable domain in full (rest from reference TRBV5-8 and TRBJ2-2): EAGVTQSPTHLIKTRGQQATLRCSPISGHTSVYWYQQALGLGLQFLLWYDEGEERNRGNFPPRFSGRQFPNYSSELNVNALELEDSALYLCASRRRTTNTGELFFGEGSRLTVL.

The chain couples TRBV15 to TRBJ1-5; TRBD1 matches at 8 bases. Germline V gene lookup returns CDR1 LNHNV and CDR2 YYDKDF (reference sequence). Trimming cost V 0 bases and J 7 bases; bases outside gene matches: 20. The CDR3 sequence is 20 residues long. The CDR3 DNA is TGTGCCACCAGCAGAGATAGCGGGGGTCCAGGGGGCGCGGGGGGGCAGCCCCAGCATTTT. Protein sequence: CATSRDSGGPGGAGGQPQHF.

The gene calls are TRBV7-9 and TRBJ1-3; maybe TRBD1 (6 bases). CDR3 length: 15 residues. Germline V gives CDR1 SEHNR, CDR2 FQNEAQ (reference sequence). V was shortened by 0 bases and J by 4 bases, with 10 bases between the two germline ends. The DNA for the CDR3 is TGTGCCAGCAGCTTAGCGCTACAGGGAGGAAACACCATATATTTT. Its translation is CASSLALQGGNTIYF.

As for this clone: One junction end disagrees with the germline gene, perhaps due to a read error. The CDR3 loop is CASSLMGLADSTYTQYF. CDR3 nucleotides: TGTGCCAGCAGCTTAATGGGACTAGCGGACTCCACATATACGCAGTATTTT. The chain has TRBV7-3 and TRBJ2-3, with 11 bases that match TRBD2. This CDR3 is 17 amino acids long. Germline-derived CDR1 and CDR2 are SGHTA and FQGTGA.

CDR3 sequence: CSADIPDTQYF. The CDR3 DNA follows: TGCAGTGCCGACATACCAGATACGCAGTATTTT. The rearrangement uses TRBV20-1 and TRBJ2-3; D is ambiguous. Germline V CDR1 and CDR2: DFQATT, SNEGSKA (reference sequence). The V end lost 6 bases, the J end lost 4 bases, and 8 bases lay between the germline ends. The CDR3 spans 11 residues.

The chain is built from TRBV7-9 and TRBJ1-1, with a tentative D call TRBD1 (6 bases). V was clipped by 5 bases and J by 6 bases, with 16 bases between them. Germline CDR1 SEHNR, CDR2 FQNEAQ (reference sequence). The CDR3 is 14 amino acids. The CDR3, as DNA: TGTGCCAGCAGCAAAGACAGGCTGCTTTCTGAAGCTTTCTTT. Encoded protein: CASSKDRLLSEAFF.

The gene calls are TRBV6-5 and TRBJ1-2; a weak D match, TRBD1 (6 bases). V was pared by 0 bases and J by 4 bases, with 15 bases between. The germline V gene encodes CDR1 MNHEY and CDR2 SVGAGI. This CDR3 spans 16 amino acids. CDR3 sequence (DNA): TGTGCCAGCAGTTACTCGAGGACAGCGGGAGGCTATGGCTACACCTTC. Protein: CASSYSRTAGGYGYTF.

The V call is TRBV9, the J call TRBJ1-1, with D unresolved. V lost 0 bases to trimming and J lost 0 bases, with 3 bases between them. Germline V CDR1 and CDR2: SGDLS, YYNGEE. This CDR3 comprises 13 residues. This CDR3 reads CASSVVMNTEAFF. CDR3 nucleotide sequence: TGTGCCAGCAGCGTAGTTATGAACACTGAAGCTTTCTTT. Variable domain in full (rest from reference TRBV9 and TRBJ1-1): DSGVTQTPKHLITATGQRVTLRCSPRSGDLSVYWYQQSLDQGLQFLIQYYNGEERAKGNILERFSAQQFPDLHSELNLSSLELGDSALYFCASSVVMNTEAFFGQGTRLTVV.

Concerning this clone: Other DNA sequences of this sample code for an identical CDR3. The genes are TRBV5-1 and TRBJ2-5, with 7 nucleotides matching TRBD2. The CDR3 covers 14 residues. Germline lookup yields CDR1 SGHRS and CDR2 YFSETQ. V shed 0 bases and J 2 bases; nucleotides not matched to a gene: 1. In nucleotides, the CDR3 is TGCGCCAGCAGCTTGGTCGGGGGGCAAGAGACCCAGTACTTC. It codes for CASSLVGGQETQYF.

This chain links TRBV27 with TRBJ2-5, with no clear D. The CDR3 is 14 residues long. Trimming pared 4 bases from V and 5 bases from J, leaving 14 bases between. The germline CDR1 and CDR2 sequences are MNHEY and SMNVEV (reference sequence). The CDR3 loop reads CASSSAVGRETQYF. CDR3 bases: TGTGCCAGCAGTTCGGCCGTGGGCCGGGAGACCCAGTACTTC.

This sequence joins TRBV6-1 and TRBJ1-4; D is uncertain. Germline V lookup: CDR1 MNHNS, CDR2 SASEGT. Trimming left V 7 bases short and J 8 bases short, with 8 bases between. The CDR3 is 11 residues long. CDR3 DNA: TGTGCCAGCACCACGCGGGAAAAACTGTTTTTT. It encodes CASTTREKLFF.

The chain joins TRBV7-9 to TRBJ1-1; perhaps TRBD1 as D (6 bases). The CDR3 loop spans 13 amino acids. Germline CDR1 SEHNR, CDR2 FQNEAQ (reference sequence). The V end was cut by 9 bases, the J end by 0 bases, with 11 bases between. DNA of the CDR3: TGTGCCAGTTTCGGACAGATGAACACTGAAGCTTTCTTT. Amino acids: CASFGQMNTEAFF. Combining the CDR3 with reference TRBV7-9 and TRBJ1-1 gives the whole variable domain DTGVSQNPRHKITKRGQNVTFRCDPISEHNRLYWYRQTLGQGPEFLTYFQNEAQLEKSRLLSDRFSAERPKGSFSTLEIQRTEQGDSAMYLCASFGQMNTEAFFGQGTRLTVV.

The chain uses TRBV6-5 and TRBJ1-2, with 8 bases aligning to TRBD1. J was trimmed by 8 bases and V by 2 bases; bases with no gene match: 4. The CDR3 has 13 amino acids. From germline, CDR1 is MNHEY and CDR2 SVGAGI. The chain's CDR3 is CASSYGGQGGYTF. CDR3 bases: TGTGCCAGCAGTTACGGCGGACAGGGAGGCTACACCTTC.

The V and J genes are TRBV29-1 and TRBJ1-2, with a possible D match to TRBD1 (6 bases). This CDR3 region has 13 residues. The germline CDR1 and CDR2 sequences are SQVTM and ANQGSEA. The V gene lost 3 bases and the J gene lost 1 base, with 9 bases spanning the gap. For the CDR3, the DNA is TGCAGCGTTGAGTTCAGGGGTAACTATGGCTACACCTTC. Residues: CSVEFRGNYGYTF.

This chain joins TRBV7-9 and TRBJ2-7, with 8 bases that match TRBD1. CDR3 length: 15 amino acids. V lost 5 bases to trimming and J lost 1 base; unmatched junction nucleotides: 7. Germline CDR1 is SEHNR and CDR2 is FQNEAQ (reference sequence). CDR3 coding DNA: TGTGCCAGCAGCCATACCGGGACAGGATCCTACGAGCAGTACTTC. It yields the protein CASSHTGTGSYEQYF.

Regarding this clone: At one of its ends the junction is not consistent with the germline gene, which may arise from a read error. This chain uses TRBV7-7 with TRBJ2-1; 12 bases are shared with TRBD2. The CDR3 totals 20 residues. Germline V gene sequence: CDR1 SSHAT, CDR2 FNYEAQ (reference sequence). The CDR3 region has the DNA TGTGCTAGCAGTTCTTCTTCACTAGCGGGGGGAACCCTCTCCTACAATGAGCAGTTCTTC. Protein product: CASSSSSLAGGTLSYNEQFF.

The V call is TRBV18, the J call TRBJ2-1; TRBD2 matches at 9 bases. The germline V gene encodes CDR1 KGHSH and CDR2 LQKENI. Trimming removed 3 bases from V and 4 bases from J; junction bases left unmatched: 13. The CDR3 has 18 amino acids. CDR3 in DNA: TGTGCCAGCTCACCGCTACCCCGCGCTAGCGGGGTGTACAATGAGCAGTTCTTC. It codes for CASSPLPRASGVYNEQFF.

V is TRBV15 and J is TRBJ2-7; 8 nucleotides line up with TRBD2. Germline trimming cut 0 bases from V and 0 bases from J; bases unmatched to any gene: 4. The CDR3 runs to 16 residues. Germline CDR1 reads LNHNV; CDR2 reads YYDKDF (reference sequence). The CDR3 nucleotides read TGTGCCACCAGCAGAGAAGGCGGGGGGAGCTCCTACGAGCAGTACTTC. The encoded protein is CATSREGGGSSYEQYF.